This paragraph reports one TCR beta chain. What it binds is not known. TCRdb called the reads again in MiXCR, with one record for every CDR3 protein. The sample records 650,000 to 900,000 distinct CDR3 sequences, 25% to 30% being singletons. The data were obtained in a study of T cell repertoires in cytomegalovirus infection. Whole-study context: Recently identified HLA-C-restricted and well-studied HLA-B-restricted CMV epitopes were used. Matching HLA type and CMV infection were both indicated by public TCR beta signatures.

CDR1 MNHEY and CDR2 SMNVEV come from the germline V gene (reference sequence). Trimming took off 0 bases at V and 7 bases at J, with 7 bases between the two ends. This CDR3 has 13 amino acids. Findings of the study overall: The ex vivo response was dominated by HLA-C-restricted CMV-specific TCR beta clonotypes. CMV carriers having the relevant HLA were flagged by cumulative public TCR beta family frequency.

The chain uses TRBV27 and TRBJ2-1, with D perhaps TRBD1 (5 bases). This receptor was identified in a human donor in good health (CMV status not recorded). Some clones in this sample may be carry-over from other donors' samples. The material was cultured CD8+ T cells from PBMCs, obtained from culture after CMV antigen stimulation. The CDR3 here is CASSLSTANEQFF. DNA for the CDR3: TGTGCCAGCAGTTTATCGACAGCAAATGAGCAGTTCTTC.